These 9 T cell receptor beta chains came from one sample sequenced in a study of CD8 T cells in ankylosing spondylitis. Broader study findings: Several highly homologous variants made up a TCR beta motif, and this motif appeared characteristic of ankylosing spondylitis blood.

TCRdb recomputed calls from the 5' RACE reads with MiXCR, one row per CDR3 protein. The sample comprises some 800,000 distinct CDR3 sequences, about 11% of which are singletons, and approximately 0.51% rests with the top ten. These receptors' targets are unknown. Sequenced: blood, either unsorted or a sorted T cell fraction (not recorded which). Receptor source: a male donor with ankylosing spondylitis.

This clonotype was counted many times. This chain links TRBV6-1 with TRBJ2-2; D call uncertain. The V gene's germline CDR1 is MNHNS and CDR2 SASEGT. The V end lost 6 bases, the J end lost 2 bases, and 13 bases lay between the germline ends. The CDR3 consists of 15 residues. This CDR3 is CASSIDGLNTGELFF. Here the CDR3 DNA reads TGTGCCAGCAGCATCGACGGGTTAAACACCGGGGAGCTGTTTTTT.

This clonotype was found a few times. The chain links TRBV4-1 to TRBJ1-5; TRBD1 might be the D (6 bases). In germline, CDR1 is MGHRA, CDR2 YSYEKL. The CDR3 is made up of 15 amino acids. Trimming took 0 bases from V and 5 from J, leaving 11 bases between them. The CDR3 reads CASSQEGRGDQPQHF. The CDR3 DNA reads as TGCGCCAGCAGCCAAGAGGGCAGGGGAGATCAGCCCCAGCATTTT.

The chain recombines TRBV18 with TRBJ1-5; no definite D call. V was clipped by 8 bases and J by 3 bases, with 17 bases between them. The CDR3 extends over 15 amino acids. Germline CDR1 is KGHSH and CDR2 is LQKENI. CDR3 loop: CASLEDHGYNQPQHF. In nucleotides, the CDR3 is TGTGCCAGCCTAGAAGACCACGGGTACAATCAGCCCCAGCATTTT.

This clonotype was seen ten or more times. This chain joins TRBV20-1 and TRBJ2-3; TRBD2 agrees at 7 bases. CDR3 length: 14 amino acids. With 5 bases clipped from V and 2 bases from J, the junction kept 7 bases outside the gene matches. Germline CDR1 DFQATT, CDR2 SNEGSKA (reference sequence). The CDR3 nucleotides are TGCAGTGCTCCCTTGGCGGGGGTCACAGATACGCAGTATTTT. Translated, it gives CSAPLAGVTDTQYF.

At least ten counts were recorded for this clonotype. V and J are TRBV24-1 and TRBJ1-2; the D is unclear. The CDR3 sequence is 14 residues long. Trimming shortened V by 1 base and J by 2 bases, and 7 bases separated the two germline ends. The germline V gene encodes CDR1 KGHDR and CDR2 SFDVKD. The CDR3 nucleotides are TGTGCCACCAGTGATTTAGCAGTGAACTATGGCTACACCTTC. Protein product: CATSDLAVNYGYTF.

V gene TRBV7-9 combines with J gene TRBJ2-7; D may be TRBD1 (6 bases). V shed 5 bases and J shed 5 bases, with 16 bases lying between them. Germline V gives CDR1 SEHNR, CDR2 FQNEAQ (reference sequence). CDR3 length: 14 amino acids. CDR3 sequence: CASSPGAGDNEQYF. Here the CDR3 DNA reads TGTGCCAGCAGCCCTGGGGCAGGGGATAACGAGCAGTACTTC.

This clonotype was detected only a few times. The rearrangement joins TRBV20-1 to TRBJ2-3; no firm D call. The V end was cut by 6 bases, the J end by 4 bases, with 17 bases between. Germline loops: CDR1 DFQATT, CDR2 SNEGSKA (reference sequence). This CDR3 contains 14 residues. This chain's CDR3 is CSALWALRPDTQYF. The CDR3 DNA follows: TGCAGTGCCCTTTGGGCCCTAAGACCAGATACGCAGTATTTT.

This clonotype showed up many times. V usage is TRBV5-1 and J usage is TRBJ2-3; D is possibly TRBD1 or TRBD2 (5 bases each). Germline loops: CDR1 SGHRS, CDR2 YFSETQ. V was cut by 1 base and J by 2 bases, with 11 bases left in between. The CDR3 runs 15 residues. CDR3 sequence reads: CASSLSGQSTDTQYF. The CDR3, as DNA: TGCGCCAGCAGCTTGTCGGGGCAGTCCACAGATACGCAGTATTTT.

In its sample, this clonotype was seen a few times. The CDR3 loop is CASTGAYGYTF. The CDR3 DNA reads TGTGCCAGCACAGGGGCCTATGGCTACACCTTC. The rearrangement links TRBV6-6 to TRBJ1-2; D possibly corresponds to TRBD1 (6 bases). The CDR3 contains 11 residues. Trimming removed 7 bases from V and 4 bases from J, with 7 bases in between. Germline CDR1 MNHNY, CDR2 SVGAGI (reference sequence).